The entry below gives a single T cell receptor (beta chain) sequence along with its context. Regarding time point: blood 4 weeks post-SBRT, at nephrectomy. Treatment of the sample: 15 Gy SBRT to primary tumor, nephrectomy 4 weeks later. This sample stems from a study of radiation and T cells in renal cell carcinoma. The table came from immunoSEQ multiplex PCR; TCRdb's copy has only in-frame clones and leaves some out. The table shows fewer than 45,000 clones, with roughly 80% occurring only once. The sample in question was blood, obtained from a patient whose treatment included radiotherapy and nephrectomy. This receptor was taken from a woman in her 70s with renal cell carcinoma.

This CDR3 is CASSRLDRGQKGYTF. The CDR3 DNA reads as TGTGCCAGCAGCCGGCTGGACAGGGGGCAAAAGGGCTACACCTTC. The V gene is TRBV5-4, the J gene TRBJ1-2; 11 nucleotides align to TRBD1. Germline CDR1 and CDR2: SGHNT and YYREEE (reference sequence). V gave up 4 bases and J gave up 8 bases; unmatched junction bases: 10. The CDR3 has 15 amino acids.